Following are 15 T cell receptor beta chains from one sample sequenced in a study of Ad26.COV2.S vaccination and SARS-CoV-2 variants. Treatment indicated: roughly 18 received Ad26.COV2.S at low or high dose, single or two shots; several received placebo; per-sample allocation not given. Day 63 after the first vaccine or placebo injection was the time point for sampling. The assay was immunoSEQ multiplex PCR, and TCRdb's table has in-frame clones only and misses some. Seen here are 440,000 or so clones, about 90% observed once, and the top ten hold around 1.7%. The sample here was peripheral blood, taken in a trial of Ad26.COV2.S vaccine versus placebo. These receptors came from a person between 18 and 65 years old who received the Ad26.COV2.S COVID-19 vaccine or a placebo.

The chain links TRBV4-1 to TRBJ2-7, with D possibly being TRBD2 (6 bases). The V gene lost 0 bases and the J gene lost 2 bases, with 11 bases spanning the gap. The CDR3 is 15 residues long. Germline V CDR1 and CDR2: MGHRA, YSYEKL. The CDR3 here is CASSQDEGRPYEQYF. The CDR3 DNA follows: TGCGCCAGCAGCCAAGATGAGGGGAGGCCCTACGAGCAGTACTTC.

The CDR3 spells CASSTPGGYGYTF. CDR3 coding DNA: TGTGCCAGCAGCACCCCAGGGGGGTATGGCTACACCTTC. The chain carries TRBV9 and TRBJ1-2; the match to TRBD1 covers 7 bases. J was trimmed by 5 bases and V by 4 bases; bases with no gene match: 5. The CDR3 totals 13 residues. CDR1 is SGDLS, CDR2 YYNGEE, per germline.

The chain links TRBV9 to TRBJ2-1, with a possible D match to TRBD1 (5 bases). The CDR3 consists of 13 residues. The V end lost 5 bases, the J end lost 5 bases, and 11 bases lay between the germline ends. Germline values: CDR1 SGDLS, CDR2 YYNGEE. The CDR3 bases are TGTGCCAGCAGAGACTCAGGGAACAATGAGCAGTTCTTC. Residues: CASRDSGNNEQFF.

The chain joins TRBV15 to TRBJ2-7, with D perhaps TRBD1 (6 bases). The germline gives CDR1 LNHNV, CDR2 YYDKDF (reference sequence). This CDR3 spans 14 amino acids. With 0 bases removed from V and 7 bases from J, the gap between germline ends came to 13 bases. CDR3 coding DNA: TGTGCCACCAGCAGAGATTCGCAGGGGCAAGAGCAGTACTTC. Amino acid sequence: CATSRDSQGQEQYF.

This clone has just a few counts. This rearrangement joins TRBV7-2 to TRBJ1-5; TRBD1 is a possible D gene (5 bases). This CDR3 contains 20 residues. Trimming removed 0 bases from V and 0 bases from J, with 21 bases in between. Germline V gives CDR1 SGHTA, CDR2 FQGNSA. The CDR3 DNA sequence: TGTGCCAGCAGCTTAGCGCCGGGACCCCTAGGGTTTTTTAGCAATCAGCCCCAGCATTTT. This sequence encodes CASSLAPGPLGFFSNQPQHF.

This rearrangement joins TRBV24-1 to TRBJ2-1, with 8 bases lining up with TRBD1. Trimming took 5 bases from V and 4 from J; bases not matched to a gene: 6. The germline V gene has CDR1 KGHDR and CDR2 SFDVKD. This CDR3 has 15 residues. CDR3 region: CATSGTRGRYNEQFF. The CDR3 region has the DNA TGTGCCACCAGTGGGACCAGGGGGCGGTACAATGAGCAGTTCTTC.

The CDR3 DNA reads TGTGCCAGCAGAGGGACCGCGGCGGATACGCAGTATTTT. Translation: CASRGTAADTQYF. This rearrangement joins TRBV7-9 to TRBJ2-3; the D gene could be TRBD1 or TRBD2 (5 bases each). The CDR3 consists of 13 residues. CDR1 is SEHNR and CDR2 is FQNEAQ in the germline V gene (reference sequence). V lost 6 bases, J lost 6 bases, and 13 bases lay in between.

J is TRBJ2-2 and V is TRBV19, with D perhaps assigned TRBD1 or TRBD2 (6 bases each). The germline V gene has CDR1 LNHDA and CDR2 SQIVND (reference sequence). The CDR3 loop spans 15 amino acids. V lost 10 bases and J 3 bases, leaving 18 bases between the germline ends. CDR3 DNA: TGTGCCACCGAAAACAGGGAGGATTACACCGGGGAGCTGTTTTTT. Translating gives CATENREDYTGELFF.

This chain connects TRBV7-2 to TRBJ1-4; no reliable D call. The CDR3 is 14 residues long. The germline V gene has CDR1 SGHTA and CDR2 FQGNSA. With 5 bases removed from V and 7 bases from J, the gap between germline ends came to 14 bases. Written as DNA, the CDR3 is TGTGCCAGCAGCCTTCATCGGACGGCTGAAAAACTGTTTTTT. The encoded protein is CASSLHRTAEKLFF.

This clone was detected once. The V gene is TRBV6-2 or TRBV6-3, the J gene TRBJ2-7; the match to TRBD1 covers 9 bases. V lost 5 bases to trimming and J lost 0 bases; unmatched junction nucleotides: 14. The CDR3 runs to 18 residues. Germline V lookup: CDR1 MNHEY, CDR2 SVGEGT. CDR3 bases: TGTGCCAGCAGTGGCAGTCGGACAGGGGCTAGGAGCTCCTACGAGCAGTACTTC. It specifies CASSGSRTGARSSYEQYF.

The chain uses TRBV28 and TRBJ2-2; D call uncertain. CDR3 length: 14 amino acids. V shed 3 bases and J shed 7 bases, with 12 bases lying between them. The germline V gene has CDR1 MDHEN and CDR2 SYDVKM. The CDR3 region has the DNA TGTGCCAGCAGTTTTCTGGTGTGGAGCGGGGAGCTGTTTTTT. Translating gives CASSFLVWSGELFF.

In this sample, this clone turned up a few times. This chain connects TRBV27 to TRBJ1-3; 7 nucleotides agree with TRBD1. From germline, CDR1 is MNHEY and CDR2 SMNVEV (reference sequence). V dropped 3 bases and J dropped 1; count of bases not matched to a gene: 0. The CDR3 has 14 amino acids. The CDR3 is CASSLTGSGNTIYF. The CDR3 nucleotides are TGTGCCAGCAGTTTGACAGGGTCTGGAAACACCATATATTTT.

This sequence joins TRBV6-5 and TRBJ2-7, with 8 bases identical to TRBD1. CDR1 and CDR2 (germline): MNHEY, SVGAGI. Trimming cost V 11 bases and J 1 base; bases outside gene matches: 13. The CDR3 is 15 residues long. CDR3 coding DNA: TGTGCCGGGCGACTCTGGACAGGGAGTTCCTACGAGCAGTACTTC. It encodes CAGRLWTGSSYEQYF.

The rearrangement uses TRBV28 and TRBJ1-5, with 7 bases that match TRBD1. V was pared by 5 bases and J by 3 bases, with 7 bases of the junction left unmatched. The V gene's germline CDR1 is MDHEN and CDR2 SYDVKM. This CDR3 region has 15 residues. The CDR3 here is CASSDRDRVNQPQHF. The CDR3 nucleotides read TGTGCCAGCAGTGACAGGGATCGGGTCAATCAGCCCCAGCATTTT.

V is TRBV18 and J is TRBJ2-7; D is perhaps TRBD1 or TRBD2 (5 bases each). The CDR3 is made up of 15 amino acids. V was cut by 6 bases and J by 2 bases, with 17 bases left in between. Per germline, CDR1 KGHSH and CDR2 LQKENI. The chain's CDR3 is CASSQPGTATYEQYF. In nucleotides, the CDR3 is TGTGCCAGCTCTCAGCCGGGGACGGCCACCTACGAGCAGTACTTC.